This passage covers 17 T cell receptor beta chains from one sample sequenced in a study of cytomegalovirus exposure and HLA in healthy donors. A multiplex PCR was run with 60 Vbeta primers and 13 Jbeta primers. The repertoire was sequenced with immunoSEQ multiplex PCR; TCRdb's copy has only in-frame clones and lacks some. The sample contains around 150,000 clones, about 60% of which appear only once. Sequencing used PBMCs. These receptors were collected from an older woman in good health and CMV-seropositive.

The chain uses TRBV13 and TRBJ2-2; 15 bases are shared with TRBD2. The CDR3 is 18 amino acids. V shed 5 bases and J 8 bases; nucleotides not matched to a gene: 12. The germline CDR1 and CDR2 sequences are PRHDT and FYEKMQ (reference sequence). The CDR3 bases are TGTGCCAGCAGCCGGACTAGCGGGAGGGTATTATCTTCGGGGGAGCTGTTTTTT. It encodes CASSRTSGRVLSSGELFF.

The genes are TRBV7-2 and TRBJ2-1; 8 bases map to TRBD2. The V and J ends lost 1 base and 9 bases, in that order; junction bases with no gene match: 14. Per the germline V gene, CDR1 is SGHTA and CDR2 is FQGNSA. The CDR3 totals 17 residues. CDR3 DNA sequence: TGTGCCAGCAGCTTAGGAAGGAGCGGGAGTAGAGGGGGTGAGCAGTTCTTC. Its translation: CASSLGRSGSRGGEQFF. The variable domain in full, completed from reference TRBV7-2 and TRBJ2-1, reads GAGVSQSPSNKVTEKGKDVELRCDPISGHTALYWYRQSLGQGLEFLIYFQGNSAPDKSGLPSDRFSAERTGGSVSTLTIQRTQQEDSAVYLCASSLGRSGSRGGEQFFGPGTRLTVL.

A few counts support this clone. The chain couples TRBV27 to TRBJ2-3, with a possible D match to TRBD1 (6 bases). Deletions cut 4 bases from V and 7 bases from J, with 9 bases between. Germline V gene data show CDR1 as MNHEY and CDR2 as SMNVEV (reference sequence). This CDR3 comprises 12 residues. In DNA, the CDR3 is TGTGCCAGCAGTTCACAGGGATATACGCAGTATTTT. Its translation: CASSSQGYTQYF.

The genes are TRBV6-6 and TRBJ2-7; 13 positions agree with TRBD2. This CDR3 contains 14 residues. V was pared by 6 bases and J by 4 bases, with 3 bases of the junction left unmatched. Per germline, CDR1 MNHNY and CDR2 SVGAGI (reference sequence). CDR3 amino acids: CASRGTSGNYEQYF. In DNA, the CDR3 is TGTGCCAGCAGGGGGACTAGCGGGAATTACGAGCAGTACTTC.

The V call is TRBV19, the J call TRBJ1-1, with 12 bases that match TRBD1. CDR3 length equals 14 residues. Unmatched junction bases numbered 2, after V lost 4 bases and J lost 5 bases. The germline CDR1 and CDR2 sequences are LNHDA and SQIVND (reference sequence). The DNA of the CDR3 is TGTGCCAGTAGTAGGGACAGGGGGCAAACTGAAGCTTTCTTT. This sequence encodes CASSRDRGQTEAFF. Filled out from reference TRBV19 and TRBJ1-1, the complete variable domain reads DGGITQSPKYLFRKEGQNVTLSCEQNLNHDAMYWYRQDPGQGLRLIYYSQIVNDFQKGDIAEGYSVSREKKESFPLTVTSAQKNPTAFYLCASSRDRGQTEAFFGQGTRLTVV.

This clone was picked up a small number of times. The chain combines TRBV19 with TRBJ2-4; possible D gene TRBD1, 5 bases. Per the germline V gene, CDR1 is LNHDA and CDR2 is SQIVND (reference sequence). V was trimmed by 6 bases and J by 8 bases, leaving 14 bases between them. CDR3 length: 13 amino acids. As DNA, the CDR3 is TGTGCCAGTAGAGCCCAGGGCGGTGACATTCAGTACTTC. Encoded protein: CASRAQGGDIQYF.

The gene calls are TRBV19 and TRBJ2-1, with a weak D call TRBD1 (6 bases). V lost 7 bases, J lost 0 bases, and 25 bases lay in between. The CDR3 spans 19 residues. In germline, CDR1 is LNHDA, CDR2 SQIVND (reference sequence). The CDR3 is CASKGPGRGVAPSYNEQFF. The CDR3 coding sequence is TGTGCCAGTAAGGGGCCAGGCAGGGGTGTCGCACCCTCCTACAATGAGCAGTTCTTC.

The DNA of the CDR3 is TGCAGCGTTGAAGGGGGAGCGGCGTCCGCAGATACGCAGTATTTT. Translating it yields CSVEGGAASADTQYF. The rearrangement uses TRBV29-1 and TRBJ2-3; maybe TRBD2 (5 bases). The ends were cut back, 1 base at V and 4 bases at J, with 15 bases in the middle. Germline assignment: CDR1 SQVTM and CDR2 ANQGSEA. CDR3 length: 15 residues.

This rearrangement joins TRBV27 to TRBJ2-1; 15 bases fit TRBD2. Germline V gives CDR1 MNHEY, CDR2 SMNVEV (reference sequence). Trimming cost V 6 bases and J 2 bases; bases outside gene matches: 11. The CDR3 has 19 residues. The CDR3 bases are TGTGCCAGCAGCTCCTACTATTGGACTAGCGGGAGGGCCTACAATGAGCAGTTCTTC. Translating gives CASSSYYWTSGRAYNEQFF.

The chain recombines TRBV21-1 with TRBJ2-1; whether TRBD2, the table's D call, matches the DNA was not checked. TRBV21-1 is a known pseudogene. The CDR3 has 15 residues. DNA of the CDR3: TGTGCCAGCAGCAAAGCCGGACTAGCCTACAATGAGCAGTTCTTC. As protein: CASSKAGLAYNEQFF.

This clone came up a few times. The chain employs TRBV27 and TRBJ2-1, with a tentative D call TRBD2 (6 bases). Germline CDR1 and CDR2: MNHEY and SMNVEV (reference sequence). This CDR3 contains 15 residues. Trimming took off 3 bases at V and 7 bases at J, with 16 bases between the two ends. Written as DNA, the CDR3 is TGTGCCAGCAGTTTGTCCGGGGCTAGCGCGAATGAGCAGTTCTTC. Its protein is CASSLSGASANEQFF.

The CDR3 is CASSIGTGGNQPQHF. In DNA form, the CDR3 reads TGTGCCAGCAGCATTGGGACAGGGGGAAATCAGCCCCAGCATTTT. The chain recombines TRBV7-9 with TRBJ1-5; TRBD1 matches at 11 bases. The germline CDR1 and CDR2 sequences are SEHNR and FQNEAQ (reference sequence). V lost 5 bases to trimming and J lost 4 bases; unmatched junction nucleotides: 4. CDR3 length: 15 residues.

The rearrangement links TRBV28 to TRBJ2-3, with 8 positions matching TRBD2. The germline CDR1 and CDR2 sequences are MDHEN and SYDVKM. The CDR3 has 16 residues. V was clipped by 8 bases and J by 6 bases; unmatched bases: 16. The CDR3 loop is CASGRLPAGASDTQYF. In DNA form, the CDR3 reads TGTGCCAGCGGAAGGCTCCCAGCGGGAGCTTCTGATACGCAGTATTTT.

The chain carries TRBV6-6 and TRBJ2-5, with no clear D. The CDR3 has 14 amino acids. CDR1 and CDR2 (germline): MNHNY, SVGAGI (reference sequence). Trimming removed 6 bases from V and 4 bases from J, with 15 bases in between. In DNA, the CDR3 is TGTGCCAGCAGACCCCGTAGAGGTGGAGAGACCCAGTACTTC. This encodes CASRPRRGGETQYF.

This chain links TRBV30 with TRBJ2-3; tentatively, D is TRBD2 (5 bases). V dropped 5 bases and J dropped 3 bases, with 12 bases sitting between them. The CDR3 length is 13 residues. Per germline, CDR1 GTSNPN and CDR2 SVGIG (reference sequence). CDR3 nucleotides: TGTGCCTGGGGGGTGGGGAGAACAGATACGCAGTATTTT. Its translation is CAWGVGRTDTQYF.

The V gene is TRBV10-3, the J gene TRBJ1-1, with TRBD1 as a possible D gene (5 bases). The CDR3 loop spans 14 amino acids. CDR1 ENHRY and CDR2 SYGVKD come from the germline V gene. Trimming took off 7 bases at V and 1 base at J, with 13 bases between the two ends. This chain's CDR3 is CAIKMGQPNTEAFF. The DNA for the CDR3 is TGTGCCATCAAGATGGGGCAACCGAACACTGAAGCTTTCTTT.

V is TRBV5-1 and J is TRBJ1-1; 7 bases are shared with TRBD1. This CDR3 has 14 amino acids. In germline, CDR1 is SGHRS, CDR2 YFSETQ. V dropped 0 bases and J dropped 4; count of bases not matched to a gene: 3. The CDR3 nucleotides read TGCGCCAGCAGCTTGGGGGCAGGGGGCACTGAAGCTTTCTTT. Translating gives CASSLGAGGTEAFF.